Following are 20 T cell receptor beta chains from one sample sequenced in a study of shared clonotypes between healthy human individuals (TCRdb year 2020). Receptor libraries were prepared by the immunoSEQ multiplex PCR assay. This is the immuneACCESS table as TCRdb keeps it, with only in-frame sequences that have V and J called. A part of the clones is gone; compared with another copy, unresolved V genes explain less than half, and the rest is unexplained. The sample table contains 950,000 to 1,200,000 clones; only one count was recorded for roughly 80% of them. Jointly, the top ten make up 0.89% of the sample. The sequencing input was memory CD4+ T cells from PBMCs. This sample's cell subset or site label indicates: CD45RA-negative fraction. Receptors were obtained from a man between 18 and 29 years old in good health. Some clones in this sample may be carry-over from other donors' samples.

The genes are TRBV7-3 and TRBJ2-5; 7 bases align to TRBD2. Germline V lookup: CDR1 SGHTA, CDR2 FQGTGA. The V gene end was trimmed by 5 bases and the J gene end by 5 bases; junction bases not matched to a gene: 8. The CDR3 covers 14 residues. CDR3 sequence (DNA): TGTGCCAGCAGCCCCCTCCGCGGGAGTGAGACCCAGTACTTC. Residues: CASSPLRGSETQYF. The variable domain in full, completed from reference TRBV7-3 and TRBJ2-5, reads GAGVSQTPSNKVTEKGKYVELRCDPISGHTALYWYRQSLGQGPEFLIYFQGTGAADDSGLPNDRFFAVRPEGSVSTLKIQRTERGDSAVYLCASSPLRGSETQYFGPGTRLLVL.

As to this clone: At the DNA level, this CDR3 is encoded by other sequences in the same sample as well. The rearrangement links TRBV5-1 to TRBJ2-2; D is unclear. This CDR3 is 13 amino acids long. Trimming took 0 bases from V and 6 from J, leaving 6 bases between them. Germline CDR1 is SGHRS and CDR2 is YFSETQ. The CDR3 sequence: CASSLDPAGELFF. CDR3 DNA sequence: TGCGCCAGCAGCTTGGATCCCGCCGGGGAGCTGTTTTTT. The entire variable domain, with the rest obtained from reference TRBV5-1 and TRBJ2-2, is as follows: KAGVTQTPRYLIKTRGQQVTLSCSPISGHRSVSWYQQTPGQGLQFLFEYFSETQRNKGNFPGRFSGRQFSNSRSEMNVSTLELGDSALYLCASSLDPAGELFFGEGSRLTVL.

The chain has TRBV28 and TRBJ2-7, with 8 bases identical to TRBD2. The length of the CDR3 is 13 residues. Germline CDR1 MDHEN, CDR2 SYDVKM. J lost 12 bases, V lost 5 bases, and 12 bases had no gene match. CDR3 sequence reads: CASSPTGTRGVYF. In DNA form, the CDR3 reads TGTGCCAGCAGTCCCACCGGGACTAGAGGTGTGTACTTC.

This clone appeared once. The chain links TRBV30 to TRBJ2-3; D is ambiguous. The CDR3 has 18 residues. V was shortened by 2 bases and J by 0 bases, with 21 bases between the two germline ends. Germline V CDR1 and CDR2: GTSNPN, SVGIG (reference sequence). CDR3 sequence: CAWSPLKRRTTSTDTQYF. The DNA for the CDR3 is TGTGCCTGGAGTCCCCTTAAAAGACGGACCACTAGCACAGATACGCAGTATTTT.

The chain joins TRBV28 to TRBJ1-2; D remains ambiguous. Germline CDR1 and CDR2: MDHEN and SYDVKM. Trimming shortened V by 3 bases and J by 5 bases, and 7 bases separated the two germline ends. The CDR3 sequence is 12 residues long. In DNA, the CDR3 is TGTGCCAGCAGTTTCACCTTGTATGGCTACACCTTC. This encodes CASSFTLYGYTF.

The chain carries TRBV7-2 and TRBJ2-7; D perhaps matches TRBD2 (6 bases). The germline V and J ends were trimmed by 6 bases and 0 bases, with 21 bases remaining between them. CDR1 SGHTA and CDR2 FQGNSA come from the germline V gene. CDR3 length: 17 residues. CDR3 coding DNA: TGTGCCAGCAGGCCGTCGTTGGGCCTAGCGTCCTCCTACGAGCAGTACTTC. Protein: CASRPSLGLASSYEQYF.

The CDR3 loop reads CASSVRSGELFF. CDR3 coding DNA: TGCGCCAGCAGTGTACGGTCCGGGGAGCTGTTTTTT. The rearrangement links TRBV10-2 to TRBJ2-2, with D unclear. The CDR3 is made up of 12 amino acids. Deletions cut 4 bases from V and 6 bases from J, with 6 bases between. Germline CDR1 is WSHSY and CDR2 is SAAADI.

V usage is TRBV5-1 and J usage is TRBJ2-5; possibly TRBD1 for D (7 bases). Germline V gene lookup returns CDR1 SGHRS and CDR2 YFSETQ. Trimming stripped 4 bases from V and 1 base from J, with 32 bases between. The length of the CDR3 is 21 residues. For the CDR3, the DNA is TGCGCCAGCAGCCGTCTTCTGAGGACAGGCGCTGCGCTAGCGCGCCAAGAGACCCAGTACTTC. Encoded protein: CASSRLLRTGAALARQETQYF.

This sequence joins TRBV7-3 and TRBJ2-1; D is unresolved. CDR1 is SGHTA and CDR2 is FQGTGA in the germline V gene. Trimming removed 5 bases from V and 7 bases from J, with 9 bases in between. The CDR3 runs to 12 residues. The CDR3, as DNA: TGTGCCAGCAGCGTGAATGGGAATGAGCAGTTCTTC. It is translated as CASSVNGNEQFF. The full variable domain, its missing parts supplied by reference TRBV7-3 and TRBJ2-1, is GAGVSQTPSNKVTEKGKYVELRCDPISGHTALYWYRQSLGQGPEFLIYFQGTGAADDSGLPNDRFFAVRPEGSVSTLKIQRTERGDSAVYLCASSVNGNEQFFGPGTRLTVL.

V and J are TRBV9 and TRBJ1-1, with D possibly matching TRBD1 (6 bases). Trimming shortened V by 3 bases and J by 13 bases, and 16 bases separated the two germline ends. Germline V gives CDR1 SGDLS, CDR2 YYNGEE. The CDR3 contains 12 residues. CDR3 sequence reads: CASSASGTSVFF. The CDR3 coding sequence is TGTGCCAGCAGCGCCTCCGGGACATCGGTTTTCTTT.

In regard to this clone: The sample contains more than one DNA sequence encoding this CDR3. The V gene is TRBV7-8, the J gene TRBJ2-1; D gene unclear. The CDR3 runs to 12 residues. Per germline, CDR1 SGHVS and CDR2 FQNEAQ. Trimming took 2 bases from V and 5 from J, leaving 4 bases between them. The CDR3 protein is CASSLRDNEQFF. The DNA for the CDR3 is TGTGCCAGCAGCTTAAGGGACAATGAGCAGTTCTTC.

V gene TRBV7-2 combines with J gene TRBJ1-3; maybe TRBD1 (6 bases). CDR3 size: 15 residues. The germline V and J ends were trimmed by 6 bases and 0 bases, with 12 bases remaining between them. Germline CDR1 reads SGHTA; CDR2 reads FQGNSA. CDR3 DNA sequence: TGTGCCAGCAGTCGGACAGCTTTCTCTGGAAACACCATATATTTT. Protein sequence: CASSRTAFSGNTIYF. Using reference TRBV7-2 and TRBJ1-3 for the parts outside the CDR3, the full variable domain is GAGVSQSPSNKVTEKGKDVELRCDPISGHTALYWYRQSLGQGLEFLIYFQGNSAPDKSGLPSDRFSAERTGGSVSTLTIQRTQQEDSAVYLCASSRTAFSGNTIYFGEGSWLTVV.

This clone was found a few times. The chain combines TRBV5-1 with TRBJ1-1; D is perhaps TRBD1 (6 bases). The CDR3 loop spans 14 amino acids. V dropped 4 bases and J dropped 1 base, with 11 bases sitting between them. CDR1 is SGHRS and CDR2 is YFSETQ in the germline V gene. CDR3 protein: CASSRGTPNTEAFF. The CDR3 DNA is TGCGCCAGCAGCCGCGGGACACCGAACACTGAAGCTTTCTTT.

This chain connects TRBV7-9 to TRBJ1-1; D is unclear. CDR1 SEHNR and CDR2 FQNEAQ come from the germline V gene (reference sequence). With 2 bases removed from V and 3 bases from J, the gap between germline ends came to 4 bases. The CDR3 has 12 amino acids. CDR3 bases: TGTGCCAGCAGCTTACCCTACACTGAAGCTTTCTTT. This sequence encodes CASSLPYTEAFF. The full variable domain, its missing parts supplied by reference TRBV7-9 and TRBJ1-1, is DTGVSQNPRHKITKRGQNVTFRCDPISEHNRLYWYRQTLGQGPEFLTYFQNEAQLEKSRLLSDRFSAERPKGSFSTLEIQRTEQGDSAMYLCASSLPYTEAFFGQGTRLTVV.

The rearrangement joins TRBV7-2 to TRBJ1-4, with D possibly TRBD1 on 5 matching bases. The CDR3 covers 17 residues. The germline gives CDR1 SGHTA, CDR2 FQGNSA. The germline V and J ends were trimmed by 5 bases and 1 base, with 17 bases remaining between them. The CDR3: CASSPLRGRRTNEKLFF. The CDR3 DNA follows: TGTGCCAGCAGCCCCCTCCGGGGACGCCGAACTAATGAAAAACTGTTTTTT.

This chain uses TRBV19 with TRBJ2-7; D unresolved. Germline V gene data show CDR1 as LNHDA and CDR2 as SQIVND (reference sequence). CDR3 length equals 12 residues. V was cut by 1 base and J by 6 bases, with 7 bases left in between. CDR3 bases: TGTGCCAGTAGTATAGGTAGAAGCGAGCAGTACTTC. Amino acids: CASSIGRSEQYF.

The chain recombines TRBV2 with TRBJ2-3, with D maybe TRBD2 (6 bases). V was cut by 8 bases and J by 2 bases, with 14 bases left in between. The CDR3 runs to 14 residues. The V gene's germline CDR1 is SNHLY and CDR2 FYNNEI. CDR3 DNA sequence: TGTGCCAGCGTAAGACTAGAGAACACAGATACGCAGTATTTT. Its protein is CASVRLENTDTQYF.

This chain uses TRBV27 with TRBJ2-2, with D perhaps TRBD1 or TRBD2 (5 bases each). CDR1 and CDR2 from the germline V gene are MNHEY and SMNVEV (reference sequence). Deletions cut 5 bases from V and 2 bases from J, with 18 bases between. This CDR3 is built from 17 residues. The CDR3 spells CASSKLRDAYNTGELFF. As DNA, the CDR3 is TGTGCCAGCAGTAAACTCCGGGACGCATACAACACCGGGGAGCTGTTTTTT.

In regard to this clone: This sample includes further DNA sequences coding for the same CDR3. CDR3 nucleotides: TGTGCCAGCAGTGGGACAGGTCAAGAGACCCAGTACTTC. This codes for CASSGTGQETQYF. The V call is TRBV2, the J call TRBJ2-5, with 7 nucleotides matching TRBD1. This CDR3 is built from 13 residues. Germline V gene data show CDR1 as SNHLY and CDR2 as FYNNEI. V shed 4 bases and J 2 bases; nucleotides not matched to a gene: 1.

V usage is TRBV5-4 and J usage is TRBJ2-1, with TRBD2 matching 10 bases. The ends lost 4 bases at V and 7 bases at J; junction bases unmatched: 8. The CDR3 consists of 15 residues. CDR1 and CDR2 from the germline V gene are SGHNT and YYREEE (reference sequence). CDR3 DNA: TGTGCCAGCAGCGACCTAGCGGGAGTGCGTAATGAGCAGTTCTTC. Translation gives CASSDLAGVRNEQFF.